This T cell receptor beta chain emerged from a study of CD8 T cells in Susac syndrome. CD8+ and CD4+ T cells from blood underwent TCR beta sequencing, which was carried out in a high-throughput format. TEMRA cells were FACS-enriched, and CD8+ and CD4+ T cells were isolated negatively. The RNA, about 0.5 to 1 ug, was put through reverse transcription using random hexamers. The amplification used immunoSEQ multiplex PCR on TCR beta CDR3; it spanned 54 Vbeta and 13 Jbeta. TCRdb called the immunoSEQ multiplex PCR reads again in MiXCR, with one record for every CDR3 protein. The data show some 100,000 distinct CDR3 sequences, with 80% to 95% seen just once and about 0.12% held by the top ten. With 8 bases removed from V and 4 bases from J, the gap between germline ends came to 8 bases. The CDR3 length is 12 residues. Germline V gives CDR1 MNHEY, CDR2 SVGAGI.

The specimen was CD8+ T cells from PBMCs. The source of this sequence is a human donor in good health. The chain is built from TRBV6-5 and TRBJ2-2, with no clear D. CDR3 residues: CASGPGTGELFF. The DNA for the CDR3 is TGTGCCAGCGGACCAGGCACCGGGGAGCTGTTTTTT.